Listed below are T cell receptor beta chains from one sample, sequenced in a study of OX40 agonist ivuxolimab in advanced cancers. Profiled with immunoSEQ multiplex PCR; TCRdb holds only in-frame clones, not every one. The sample carries tens of thousands of clones, 91% recorded once. This material consisted of CD4+ or CD8+ T cells sorted from blood, taken in a trial of the OX40 agonist ivuxolimab. These receptor sequences come from an adult with an advanced solid tumor such as melanoma, head and neck, liver or kidney cancer. Both conserved end residues are trimmed from each CDR3. Each record gives: J gene, V gene, CDR3 protein.

J gene: TRBJ2-7; V gene: TRBV10-2; CDR3 protein: ASSESHRHEQY
J gene: TRBJ1-1; V gene: TRBV29-1; CDR3 protein: SAQDAYIEAF
J gene: TRBJ2-1; V gene: TRBV11-2; CDR3 protein: ASSLDGAGGAYNEQF
J gene: TRBJ1-1; V gene: TRBV5-1; CDR3 protein: ASSLVGQANTEAF
J gene: TRBJ2-2; V gene: TRBV9; CDR3 protein: ASSGPVHGELF
J gene: TRBJ1-2; V gene: TRBV30; CDR3 protein: AWTHRLGYT
J gene: TRBJ2-1; V gene: TRBV5-1; CDR3 protein: ASSPMRDEQF
J gene: TRBJ2-1; V gene: TRBV4-1; CDR3 protein: ASSTPGLADYNEQF
J gene: TRBJ2-7; V gene: TRBV9; CDR3 protein: ASSPGDSYEQY
J gene: TRBJ2-2; V gene: TRBV19; CDR3 protein: ASSIGGVGELF
J gene: TRBJ2-3; V gene: TRBV7-9; CDR3 protein: ASSTASGRTDTQY
J gene: TRBJ2-7; V gene: TRBV5-1; CDR3 protein: ASSLRDRGVYEQY
J gene: TRBJ2-1; V gene: TRBV2; CDR3 protein: ASSSSAGASYNEQF
J gene: TRBJ2-1; V gene: TRBV7-9; CDR3 protein: ASSLGGANEQF
J gene: TRBJ2-3; V gene: TRBV19; CDR3 protein: ASSSRGASTDTQY
J gene: TRBJ2-1; V gene: TRBV7-9; CDR3 protein: ASSGASGGNEQF
J gene: TRBJ2-3; V gene: TRBV30; CDR3 protein: AWSSGAGSTDTQY
J gene: TRBJ1-2; V gene: TRBV25-1; CDR3 protein: ASSDPATGSYGYT
J gene: TRBJ1-2; V gene: TRBV19; CDR3 protein: ASSIETGNYGYT
J gene: TRBJ1-1; V gene: TRBV18; CDR3 protein: ASSPTTFLRGWNTEAF
J gene: TRBJ1-2; V gene: TRBV6-5; CDR3 protein: ASSERIGYGYT
J gene: TRBJ1-1; V gene: TRBV6-5; CDR3 protein: ASSKQGGTEAF
J gene: TRBJ1-1; V gene: TRBV27; CDR3 protein: ASSPTGLATEAF
J gene: TRBJ1-2; V gene: TRBV27; CDR3 protein: ASSLVGRGYGYT
J gene: TRBJ1-6; V gene: TRBV5-5; CDR3 protein: ASPRGYNSPLH
J gene: TRBJ2-3; V gene: TRBV7-7; CDR3 protein: ASSLSVGFGDTQY